This TCR beta chain is from a study of PD-1 blockade in classical Hodgkin lymphoma. Each patient experienced a relapse that followed autologous stem cell transplantation, and brentuximab vedotin exposure varied. About this clone itself: Antigen: not known.

The CDR3 is 13 amino acids. Germline V gives CDR1 MGHRA, CDR2 YSYEKL. V dropped 1 base and J dropped 6 bases, with 9 bases sitting between them. TCRdb's copy holds only in-frame clones and misses some; the assay was immunoSEQ multiplex PCR. In the table there are 20,000 to 30,000 clones, 81% of which are singletons. The study, taken as a whole, reports: CD8+ TCR diversity did not rise significantly by C4D1, unlike CD4+. Excluded were patients who started nivolumab under 1 year after ASCT, a group that had lower diversity.

This sequence joins TRBV4-1 and TRBJ1-2, with unresolved D. The sample was peripheral blood mononuclear cells (PBMCs), taken before the second cycle of nivolumab. The sequence was collected from a human donor with classical Hodgkin lymphoma. The CDR3 is CASSQGAMNGYTF. In DNA form, the CDR3 reads TGCGCCAGCAGCCAAGGGGCGATGAATGGCTACACCTTC.